The source of this T cell receptor (beta chain) is a study of T cells in Graves' hyperthyroidism and ophthalmopathy (dated by TCRdb to about 2019). With regard to the full study: Peripheral blood samples were taken at initial diagnosis, before any treatment was given. After sampling, hyperthyroidism patients received methimazole starting at 30 mg daily, and ophthalmopathy patients received high-dose intravenous methylprednisolone. Prospective prediction of ophthalmopathy was tested in an independent validation cohort of 18 to 20 hyperthyroidism patients and around 16 patients who later progressed to ophthalmopathy. The roughly 100 discovery patients were randomly split 7:3 into training and test sets. According to the paper, TCR Vbeta CDR3 sequencing was carried out on about 140 peripheral blood samples, which came from some 41 ophthalmopathy, about 75 hyperthyroidism and roughly 17 progressor patients. In more than 5 Graves' hyperthyroidism patients, the study also compared T-cell repertoires from thyroid tissue with T-cell repertoires from blood. A discovery cohort of about 96 patients, roughly 45 with Graves' ophthalmopathy and approximately 60 with stable Graves' hyperthyroidism, was used to find distinguishing TCR V-J signatures. What the work shows at the level of the full study, not this receptor alone: Most expanded thyroid clonotypes (frequency above 0.001) were also detected in blood, suggesting blood repertoires may reflect thyroid immune responses. No statistical method was used to fix the sample size in advance, and group allocation was not hidden from the investigators. In validation, the model predicted progression to ophthalmopathy a median of about 6.5 months before onset, with 70% to 71% sensitivity and 72.22% specificity. In cross-validation, a model built on a 13 V-J signature told ophthalmopathy apart from stable hyperthyroidism with approximately 90% sensitivity and about 81% specificity, and in testing the same model reached 80%/75%.

The germline V gene (reference sequence) yields DFQATT for CDR1 and SNEGSKA for CDR2. Inclusive of the bounding cysteine and phenylalanine, the CDR3 is 15 residues long. Just CDR3 DNA is preserved here, 45 bases in frame from base 1. Trimming leaves V shorter by 4 bases and J shorter by 1 base, with the junction holding 9 bases beyond the gene matches. In the ophthalmopathy patients, disease was moderately to severely active, with a Clinical Activity Score of 3 or more, a NOSPECS grade of 4 or more, and a duration of less than 3 months. Patients with uncontrolled infections, other autoimmune diseases, pregnancy or lactation were excluded. Diagnoses were established on the basis of clinical symptoms, serum thyroxine and TRAb, thyroid ultrasound, and orbital computed tomography. PBMCs were separated from about 10 ml of fresh peripheral blood using Ficoll-Paque density gradient centrifugation. Trizol reagent was used to extract total RNA, and RNA quality was then checked on an Agilent 2100 Bioanalyzer.

About this clonotype: There is no known antigen for this receptor. Base qualities were left out, and no much larger clone turns up one base away.

TCR beta CDR3 regions were amplified from RNA transcripts. For the first round of RT-PCR on the TCR CDR3, the HTBI primer set was used together with the Qiagen OneStep RT-PCR kit. Libraries were constructed in a second round of multiplex PCR, after which size selection and purification were performed. Paired-end sequencing of the libraries was performed with 100 bp reads on an Illumina HiSeq2000. The original methods were these. Raw data were processed with SOAPnuke, discarding reads with adapters, uncalled bases, mean Phred below 15, or no exact constant-primer or identifier match. COPE v1.2.5 was used to merge high-quality paired reads, and clonotypes were defined as unique nucleotide sequences. MiTCR v1.1 was used to align the clonotypes against IMGT TRBV, TRBD and TRBJ reference segments. The analysis included only V-J combinations with a frequency above 0.0001, which together covered approximately 99% of the repertoires. A TCS score was defined as the ratio of F50 (clonal expansion) to E x V (chaos), with BLOSUM62-based TCRdist applied between CDR3 peptides within each V-J. Welch's t-statistics and random forest reduced several hundred V-J features to 10 to 15, which were used in a naive Bayes classifier (R e1071). TCRdb reprocessed the public reads (quality trimming at Q25 with fastp, clone calling with MiXCR) and kept in-frame beta chains. Every CDR3 protein is listed once, alongside the most common genes and DNA of its rows. TCRdb's processing, not the authors', yielded these V and J calls. This sample is represented by more than 450,000 distinct CDR3 sequences; approximately 20% of them were singletons. Together, the top ten hold 47% of the sample.

The TCR sequence derives from a man between 40 and 49 years old with Graves' ophthalmopathy. The chain joins TRBV20-1 to TRBJ2-7; 8 middle bases align to TRBD1. The sequencing input was blood. The nucleotide sequence is TGCAGTGCTAATCCAGCCCAGGGGGCTTCCTACGAGCAGTACTTC. It is translated as CSANPAQGASYEQYF.